These 7 T cell receptor beta chains were all obtained from the same sample, sequenced in a study of shared clonotypes between healthy human individuals. Some clones are missing from TCRdb's copy, which holds only in-frame ones; the method was immunoSEQ multiplex PCR. This sample has around 430,000 clones, with more than 75% found just once. Material for sequencing was PBMCs. These receptors were obtained from a woman between 35 and 50 years old in good health. Some clones in this sample may be carry-over from other donors' samples.

V is TRBV5-1 and J is TRBJ2-5, with D unresolved. The germline V gene encodes CDR1 SGHRS and CDR2 YFSETQ. The CDR3 contains 14 residues. Trimming stripped 2 bases from V and 0 bases from J, with 8 bases between. The CDR3 spells CASSFSRDQETQYF. DNA of the CDR3: TGCGCCAGCAGCTTTTCGCGAGACCAAGAGACCCAGTACTTC.

This chain links TRBV5-1 with TRBJ2-7, with no clear D. Germline loops: CDR1 SGHRS, CDR2 YFSETQ. V lost 2 bases to trimming and J lost 0 bases, with 3 bases between them. The CDR3 is 12 residues long. The CDR3 nucleotides read TGCGCCAGCAGCTTCAGCTCCTACGAGCAGTACTTC. As protein: CASSFSSYEQYF.

This chain uses TRBV9 with TRBJ2-3; 9 nucleotides line up with TRBD1. Looked up from germline, CDR1 is SGDLS and CDR2 is YYNGEE. The CDR3 runs to 15 residues. V shed 0 bases and J 5 bases; nucleotides not matched to a gene: 4. The CDR3 loop reads CASSVGQGVGDTQYF. The CDR3 coding sequence is TGTGCCAGCAGCGTAGGACAGGGGGTTGGAGATACGCAGTATTTT.

For the CDR3, the DNA is TGTGCCAGCTCACCAGGGGGACAGGGGTCCTACAATGAGCAGTTCTTC. Its translation: CASSPGGQGSYNEQFF. The genes are TRBV18 and TRBJ2-1, with 10 positions matching TRBD1. The CDR3 runs 16 residues. CDR1 KGHSH and CDR2 LQKENI come from the germline V gene. V gave up 2 bases and J gave up 1 base; unmatched junction bases: 2.

This chain links TRBV7-2 with TRBJ2-7; the D gene could be TRBD1 or TRBD2 (7 bases each). Germline V gives CDR1 SGHTA, CDR2 FQGNSA. The CDR3 runs to 15 residues. V lost 2 bases and J 10 bases, leaving 21 bases between the germline ends. The CDR3 sequence: CASSLRPGGDLGQYF. As DNA, the CDR3 is TGTGCCAGCAGCTTAAGGCCAGGGGGGGACCTAGGACAGTACTTC.

This sequence joins TRBV10-3 and TRBJ2-3; D remains ambiguous. V lost 2 bases and J 2 bases, leaving 8 bases between the germline ends. The germline gives CDR1 ENHRY, CDR2 SYGVKD. The length of the CDR3 is 14 residues. DNA of the CDR3: TGTGCCATCAGTGAGGGGTTGGCCACAGATACGCAGTATTTT. Translated: CAISEGLATDTQYF.

The genes are TRBV4-1 and TRBJ2-1; D possibly matches TRBD1 or TRBD2 (5 bases each). Per the germline V gene, CDR1 is MGHRA and CDR2 is YSYEKL. This CDR3 spans 14 amino acids. The V end was cut by 1 base, the J end by 9 bases, with 13 bases between. The CDR3 reads CASSQGGSGGEQFF. CDR3 DNA: TGCGCCAGCAGCCAAGGGGGGAGTGGGGGTGAGCAGTTCTTC.